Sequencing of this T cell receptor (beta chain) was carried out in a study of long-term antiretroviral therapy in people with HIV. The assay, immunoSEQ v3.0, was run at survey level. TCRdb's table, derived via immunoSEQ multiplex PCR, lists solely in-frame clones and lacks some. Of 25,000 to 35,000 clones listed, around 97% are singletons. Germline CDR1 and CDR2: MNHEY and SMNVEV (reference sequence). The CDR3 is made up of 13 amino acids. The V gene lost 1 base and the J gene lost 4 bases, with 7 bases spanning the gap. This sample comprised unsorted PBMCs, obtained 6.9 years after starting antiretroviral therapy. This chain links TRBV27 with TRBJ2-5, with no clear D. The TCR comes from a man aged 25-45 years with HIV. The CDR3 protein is CASSLYLSETQYF. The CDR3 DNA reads TGTGCCAGCAGTTTATACTTATCAGAGACCCAGTACTTC.